A selection of T cell receptor beta chains follows, all from one sample in a study of cytomegalovirus exposure and HLA in healthy donors. TCRdb's copy holds only in-frame clones and misses some; the assay was immunoSEQ multiplex PCR. The sample holds roughly 170,000 clones, around 80% seen once. What was sequenced was PBMCs. The receptors stem from a woman aged 25 to 39 in good health and CMV-seropositive. CDR3s include the opening cysteine and the closing phenylalanine or tryptophan.

J: TRBJ2-2; V: TRBV9; length: 16; CDR3: CASSVDSGGVTGELFF
J: TRBJ2-1; V: TRBV30; length: 13; CDR3: CAWRGGDYNEQFF
J: TRBJ2-1; V: TRBV28; length: 14; CDR3: CASSLGGRGNEQFF
J: TRBJ2-2; V: TRBV29-1; length: 14; CDR3: CSVVGTGGTGELFF
J: TRBJ2-3; V: TRBV6-1; length: 13; CDR3: CASSAALTDTQYF
J: TRBJ2-7; V: TRBV10-3; length: 13; CDR3: CAIRLRQGYEQYF
J: TRBJ2-7; V: TRBV4-2; length: 16; CDR3: CASSQDASGNSYEQYF
J: TRBJ2-7; V: TRBV19; length: 16; CDR3: CASSIGTSGVPYEQYF
J: TRBJ1-5; V: TRBV15; length: 16; CDR3: CATSRDLTDFNQPQHF
J: TRBJ1-2; V: TRBV6-5; length: 15; CDR3: CASRRDRRGNYGYTF
J: TRBJ2-5; V: TRBV9; length: 15; CDR3: CASSGAGAPQETQYF
J: TRBJ2-5; V: TRBV11-2; length: 13; CDR3: CASSVGLGETQYF
J: TRBJ1-4; V: TRBV2; length: 14; CDR3: CASTGGASYEKLFF
J: TRBJ2-3; V: TRBV30; length: 14; CDR3: CALELGGSTDTQYF
J: TRBJ2-5; V: TRBV15; length: 13; CDR3: CATSMVQHETQYF
J: TRBJ2-7; V: TRBV5-1; length: 15; CDR3: CASSLVGTSLSEQYF
J: TRBJ1-4; V: TRBV5-4; length: 16; CDR3: CASSLGLGADGEKLFF
J: TRBJ2-3; V: TRBV27; length: 17; CDR3: CASSLLGERVSTDTQYF
J: TRBJ2-7; V: TRBV30; length: 12; CDR3: CALGDSSYEQYF
J: TRBJ2-3; V: TRBV30; length: 14; CDR3: CAWSVLGGEDTQYF
J: TRBJ1-2; V: TRBV30; length: 14; CDR3: CAWSQGQNIYGYTF
J: TRBJ2-3; V: TRBV7-3; length: 14; CDR3: CASSFSGARDTQYF
J: TRBJ2-3; V: TRBV2; length: 16; CDR3: CASSDGQPMFTDTQYF
J: TRBJ2-4; V: TRBV7-8; length: 15; CDR3: CASSPGGLTKNIQYF
J: TRBJ2-1; V: TRBV6-1; length: 11; CDR3: CASSFGDWEFF
J: TRBJ2-1; V: TRBV10-3; length: 16; CDR3: CAISEINHRDTNEQFF
J: TRBJ1-4; V: TRBV28; length: 19; CDR3: CASRHLAGGGPPTNEKLFF
J: TRBJ2-4; V: TRBV11-3; length: 13; CDR3: CASSPGGGDIQYF
J: TRBJ1-2; V: TRBV11-3; length: 14; CDR3: CASSLGQGNYGYTF
J: TRBJ2-7; V: TRBV5-4; length: 15; CDR3: CASSPDSGSYYEQYF
J: TRBJ1-5; V: TRBV28; length: 17; CDR3: CASSLSAGGHSNQPQHF
J: TRBJ2-1; V: TRBV5-4; length: 17; CDR3: CASSLEPLAGGSGEQFF
J: TRBJ2-6; V: TRBV19; length: 17; CDR3: CASTPRQGAYGANVLTF
J: TRBJ2-6; V: TRBV7-2; length: 18; CDR3: CASSSPGPGTTGANVLTF
J: TRBJ2-7; V: TRBV10-1; length: 15; CDR3: CASSESRVGPYEQYF
J: TRBJ2-5; V: TRBV29-1; length: 11; CDR3: CSVVGGETQYF
J: TRBJ2-2; V: TRBV7-8; length: 16; CDR3: CASSLASGGNTGELFF
J: -; V: TRBV6-1; length: 15; CDR3: CASTFYPDSTYEQYF
J: TRBJ2-1; V: TRBV5-1; length: 14; CDR3: CASTLPTRNNEQFF
J: TRBJ2-5; V: TRBV25-1; length: 16; CDR3: CASSPPGTRTYETQYF